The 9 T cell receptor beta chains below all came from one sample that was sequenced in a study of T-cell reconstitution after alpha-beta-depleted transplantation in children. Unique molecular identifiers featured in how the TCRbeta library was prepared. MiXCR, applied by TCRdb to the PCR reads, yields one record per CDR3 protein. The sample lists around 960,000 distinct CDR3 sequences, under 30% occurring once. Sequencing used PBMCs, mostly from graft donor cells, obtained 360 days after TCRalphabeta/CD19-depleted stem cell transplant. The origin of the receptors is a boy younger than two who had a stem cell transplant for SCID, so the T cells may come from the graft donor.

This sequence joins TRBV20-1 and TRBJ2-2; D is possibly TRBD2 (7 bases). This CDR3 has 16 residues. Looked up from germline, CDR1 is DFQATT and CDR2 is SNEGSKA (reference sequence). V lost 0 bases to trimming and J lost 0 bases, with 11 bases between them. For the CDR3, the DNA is TGCAGTGCTAGAGATCGCGGGGGCCCGAACACCGGGGAGCTGTTTTTT. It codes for CSARDRGGPNTGELFF.

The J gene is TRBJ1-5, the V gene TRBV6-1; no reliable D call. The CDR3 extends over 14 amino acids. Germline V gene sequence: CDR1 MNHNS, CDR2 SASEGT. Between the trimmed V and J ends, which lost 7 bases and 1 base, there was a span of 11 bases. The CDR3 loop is CASIASRSNQPQHF. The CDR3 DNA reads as TGTGCCAGCATCGCCTCCCGGAGCAATCAGCCCCAGCATTTT.

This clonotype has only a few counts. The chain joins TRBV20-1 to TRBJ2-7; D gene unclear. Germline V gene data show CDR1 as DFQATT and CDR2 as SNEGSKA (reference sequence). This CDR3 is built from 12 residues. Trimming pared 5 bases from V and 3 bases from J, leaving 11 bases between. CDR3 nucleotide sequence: TGCAGTGCTTCCGCCGTACTCTACGAGCAGTACTTC. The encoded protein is CSASAVLYEQYF.

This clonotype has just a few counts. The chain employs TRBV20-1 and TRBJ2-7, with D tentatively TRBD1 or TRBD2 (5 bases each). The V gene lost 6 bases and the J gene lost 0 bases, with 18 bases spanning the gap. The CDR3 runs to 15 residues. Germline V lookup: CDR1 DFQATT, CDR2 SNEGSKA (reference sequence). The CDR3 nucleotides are TGCAGTGCCAGGAGAGGGACCCCGAACTCCTACGAGCAGTACTTC. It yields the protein CSARRGTPNSYEQYF.

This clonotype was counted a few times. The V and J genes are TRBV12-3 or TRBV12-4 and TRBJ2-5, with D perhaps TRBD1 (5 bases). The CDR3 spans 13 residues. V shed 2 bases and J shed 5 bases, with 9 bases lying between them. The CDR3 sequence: CASSLQGLETQYF. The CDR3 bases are TGTGCCAGCAGTTTACAGGGTTTGGAGACCCAGTACTTC.

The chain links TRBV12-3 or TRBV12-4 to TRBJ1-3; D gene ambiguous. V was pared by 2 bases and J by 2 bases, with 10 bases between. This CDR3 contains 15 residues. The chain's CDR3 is CASSLPRKTGNTIYF. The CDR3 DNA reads TGTGCCAGCAGTTTACCCAGAAAAACTGGAAACACCATATATTTT.

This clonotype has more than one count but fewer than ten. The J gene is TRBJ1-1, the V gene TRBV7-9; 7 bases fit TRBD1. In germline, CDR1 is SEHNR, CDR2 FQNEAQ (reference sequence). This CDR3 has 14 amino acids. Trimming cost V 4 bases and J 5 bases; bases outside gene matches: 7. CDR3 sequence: CASSSRGTATEAFF. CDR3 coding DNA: TGTGCCAGCAGCTCGAGGGGGACAGCTACTGAAGCTTTCTTT.

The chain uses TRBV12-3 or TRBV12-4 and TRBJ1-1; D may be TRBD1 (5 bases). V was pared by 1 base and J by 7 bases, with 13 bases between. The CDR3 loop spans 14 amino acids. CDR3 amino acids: CASSLGGRTGEAFF. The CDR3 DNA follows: TGTGCCAGCAGTTTAGGGGGGAGAACGGGTGAAGCTTTCTTT.

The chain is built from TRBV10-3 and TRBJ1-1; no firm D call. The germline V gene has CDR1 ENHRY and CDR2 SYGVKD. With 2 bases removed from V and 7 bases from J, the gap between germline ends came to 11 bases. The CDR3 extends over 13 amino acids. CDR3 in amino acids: CAISEDLASEAFF. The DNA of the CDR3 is TGTGCCATCAGTGAGGACCTGGCCAGTGAAGCTTTCTTT.